Listed below are T cell receptor beta chains from one sample, sequenced in a study of beta chain features in type 1 diabetes. Here immunoSEQ multiplex PCR was the method, and the copy in TCRdb shows in-frame clones only, minus some. The sample has just over 600,000 clones; roughly a sixth are singletons. The sequenced sample consisted of naive CD4+ T cells from blood. The source of these receptors is a man aged 18-30 years in good health. CDR3s include the opening cysteine and the closing phenylalanine or tryptophan.

>TRBJ1-3|TRBV15
CATSLRTGTMSGGNTIYF
>TRBJ2-1|TRBV4-3
CASSQLHRGAVSYNEQFF
>TRBJ1-2|TRBV20-1
CSAVVNYGYTF
>TRBJ2-1|TRBV11-2
CASRFTGGRNEQFF
>TRBJ2-3|TRBV7-3
CASSPQGLRTDTQYF
>TRBJ2-7|TRBV29-1
CSVANNEQYF
>TRBJ2-5|TRBV10-3
CAISGGPGGTETQYF
>TRBJ2-1|TRBV21-1
CASSKFPGGSSYNEQFF
>TRBJ1-1|TRBV12-5
CASGLDTGMRTEAFF
>TRBJ1-2|TRBV4-3
CASSQGRTGLSYGYTF
>TRBJ2-5|TRBV5-5
CASTPSQQGGMETQYF
>TRBJ2-7|TRBV18
CASSHRDRGYEQYF
>TRBJ2-5|TRBV5-1
CASSLEGVSGWDPLKETQYF
>TRBJ2-6|TRBV19
CASSTGQGISGANVLTF
>TRBJ2-4|TRBV19
CASSRDANIQYF
>TRBJ2-7|TRBV18
CASSPPRGRGTGGYEQYF
>TRBJ2-7|TRBV28
CASINWGQQPYEQYF
>TRBJ2-7|TRBV18
CASSPPDSLGSYEQYF
>TRBJ2-5|TRBV7-8
CASSAGLVETQYF
>TRBJ1-2|TRBV28
CASRILYGYTF
>TRBJ1-1|TRBV5-4
CASSLAGTGLNTEAFF
>TRBJ1-1|TRBV15
CATSRAGINTEAFF
>TRBJ1-5|TRBV4-3
CASSLLWGMAQPQHF
>TRBJ2-4|TRBV19
CASSGWTGYNIQYF
>TRBJ1-4|TRBV7-2
CASSSGLVWDKLFF
>TRBJ2-7|TRBV7-2
CASSPRMTGTHEQYF
>TRBJ2-3|TRBV7-2
CAQRRGWGTDTQYF
>TRBJ2-1|TRBV9
CASSVMGGQSSDEQFF
>TRBJ1-2|TRBV13
CASSDGRLETF
>TRBJ2-7|TRBV5-1
CASSYGTGPNEQYF
>TRBJ2-1|TRBV6-6
CASSRETGKFF
>TRBJ1-1|TRBV5-1
CASSARNTEAFF
>TRBJ2-3|TRBV7-2
CASSLAGLAATDF
>TRBJ1-1|TRBV7-3
CASSTTGFTEAFF